The sample holds a few counts of the clone carrying this TCR beta chain. The antigen remains undetermined. Germline CDR1 is SGDLS and CDR2 is YYNGEE. The CDR3 consists of 15 residues. J lost 3 bases, V lost 5 bases, and 7 bases had no gene match. The data were taken from a study of cytomegalovirus exposure and HLA in healthy donors. General study results and limits: Exclusion as indistinguishable affected some V segments, including TRBV6-2 and TRBV6-3.

Vbeta (60) and Jbeta (13) primers were used in the PCR. This table comes from immunoSEQ multiplex PCR, and its TCRdb copy is limited to in-frame clones, with some not included. The sample carries some 140,000 clones, about four fifths recorded once. Sequenced input: PBMCs. The clonotype comes from a man aged 18 to 29 in good health and CMV-seronegative. The chain uses TRBV9 and TRBJ2-3; 9 nucleotides match TRBD2. CDR3 DNA sequence: TGTGCCAGCAGGGGAGGCGGGGGGGCTACAGATACGCAGTATTTT. Translation gives CASRGGGGATDTQYF.